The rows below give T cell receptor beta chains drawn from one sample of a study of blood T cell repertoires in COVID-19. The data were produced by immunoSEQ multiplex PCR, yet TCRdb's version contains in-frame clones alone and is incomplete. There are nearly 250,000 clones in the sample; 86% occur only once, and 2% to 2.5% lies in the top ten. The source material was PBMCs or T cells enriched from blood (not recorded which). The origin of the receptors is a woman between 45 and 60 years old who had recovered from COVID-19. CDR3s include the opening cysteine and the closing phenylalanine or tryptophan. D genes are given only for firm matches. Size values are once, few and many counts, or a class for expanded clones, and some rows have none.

CDR3: CASSDWEIQETQYF
DNA: TGTGCCAGCAGTGATTGGGAGATACAAGAGACCCAGTACTTC
size: -
D: -
J: TRBJ2-5
V: TRBV6-1
length: 14

CDR3: CSVSAGTAQYTEAFF
DNA: TGCAGCGTATCCGCGGGGACTGCTCAGTACACTGAAGCTTTCTTT
size: -
D: -
J: TRBJ1-1
V: TRBV29-1
length: 15

CDR3: CASSTDRDQPQHF
DNA: TGTGCCAGCAGCACAGACAGGGATCAGCCCCAGCATTTT
size: -
D: TRBD1
J: TRBJ1-5
V: TRBV7-2
length: 13

CDR3: CASSASPTEIYGYTF
DNA: TGTGCCAGCAGCGCCTCTCCCACGGAGATCTATGGCTACACCTTC
size: -
D: -
J: TRBJ1-2
V: TRBV7-2
length: 15

CDR3: CASSSKTGRMNTEAFF
DNA: TGTGCCAGCAGCTCTAAGACAGGGCGAATGAACACTGAAGCTTTCTTT
size: few
D: TRBD1
J: TRBJ1-1
V: TRBV7-2
length: 16

CDR3: CASSLELAGAYEQYF
DNA: TGTGCCAGCAGCTTGGAACTAGCGGGAGCGTACGAGCAGTACTTC
size: -
D: TRBD2
J: TRBJ2-7
V: TRBV5-8
length: 15

CDR3: CASSQGRQGAWGYTF
DNA: TGTGCCAGCAGCCAAGGAAGACAGGGCGCCTGGGGCTACACCTTC
size: -
D: TRBD1
J: TRBJ1-2
V: TRBV3-1/TRBV3-2
length: 15

CDR3: CASSSTGWNQPQHF
DNA: TGTGCCAGCAGTTCGACAGGGTGGAATCAGCCCCAGCATTTT
size: -
D: TRBD1
J: TRBJ1-5
V: TRBV27
length: 14

CDR3: CASSLRQSYEQYF
DNA: TGTGCCAGCAGCCTGAGACAGTCCTACGAGCAGTACTTC
size: -
D: -
J: TRBJ2-7
V: TRBV11-3
length: 13

CDR3: CASSPRLAGFRETQYF
DNA: TGTGCCAGCAGTCCCCGACTAGCGGGCTTCAGAGAGACCCAGTACTTC
size: -
D: TRBD2
J: TRBJ2-5
V: TRBV28
length: 16

CDR3: CASTRTGVNTEAFF
DNA: TGTGCCAGCACCCGGACAGGGGTAAACACTGAAGCTTTCTTT
size: -
D: TRBD1
J: TRBJ1-1
V: TRBV2
length: 14

CDR3: CASSTGDNYGYTF
DNA: TGTGCCAGCAGTACGGGGGATAACTATGGCTACACCTTC
size: few
D: -
J: TRBJ1-2
V: TRBV12-3/TRBV12-4
length: 13

CDR3: CASSLGLAGSGDTQYF
DNA: TGTGCTAGCAGCTTAGGACTAGCGGGAAGTGGAGATACGCAGTATTTT
size: -
D: TRBD2
J: TRBJ2-3
V: TRBV7-7
length: 16

CDR3: CASSLQGSGYGYTF
DNA: TGTGCCAGCAGCCTACAGGGCTCTGGCTATGGCTACACCTTC
size: -
D: -
J: TRBJ1-2
V: TRBV6-2/TRBV6-3
length: 14

CDR3: CASSQKQGESSYEQYF
DNA: TGCGCCAGCAGCCAAAAACAGGGGGAGAGCTCCTACGAGCAGTACTTC
size: few
D: TRBD1
J: TRBJ2-7
V: TRBV4-1
length: 16

CDR3: CASSGLVTDTQYF
DNA: TGTGCCAGCAGTGGACTAGTCACAGATACGCAGTATTTT
size: -
D: TRBD2
J: TRBJ2-3
V: TRBV5-4
length: 13

CDR3: CASSPQGPPYEQYF
DNA: TGTGCCAGCTCCCCTCAGGGCCCTCCCTACGAGCAGTACTTC
size: -
D: -
J: TRBJ2-7
V: TRBV18
length: 14

CDR3: CASSPRTSGASQETQYF
DNA: TGTGCCAGCAGCCCGCGGACTAGCGGGGCCTCACAAGAGACCCAGTACTTC
size: -
D: TRBD2
J: TRBJ2-5
V: TRBV11-3
length: 17

CDR3: CASTPRGGTGNQPQHF
DNA: TGTGCCAGCACCCCCCGGGGGGGAACCGGCAATCAGCCCCAGCATTTT
size: -
D: -
J: TRBJ1-5
V: TRBV2
length: 16

CDR3: CASSLDRSQETQYF
DNA: TGTGCCAGCAGCTTAGATAGGAGTCAAGAGACCCAGTACTTC
size: -
D: -
J: TRBJ2-5
V: TRBV11-2
length: 14

CDR3: CASSQGGLAGGFYEQYF
DNA: TGCGCCAGCAGCCAAGGGGGCCTAGCGGGGGGTTTCTACGAGCAGTACTTC
size: few
D: TRBD2
J: TRBJ2-7
V: TRBV4-3
length: 17

CDR3: CATGDWDEQYF
DNA: TGTGCCACCGGCGACTGGGACGAGCAGTACTTC
size: -
D: -
J: TRBJ2-7
V: TRBV19
length: 11

CDR3: CASRLTGFGAGELFF
DNA: TGTGCCAGCAGATTAACAGGGTTTGGCGCCGGGGAGCTGTTTTTT
size: few
D: -
J: TRBJ2-2
V: TRBV2
length: 15

CDR3: CASSTSGRTHNEQFF
DNA: TGTGCCAGCAGTACTAGCGGGAGGACCCACAATGAGCAGTTCTTC
size: -
D: TRBD2
J: TRBJ2-1
V: TRBV28
length: 15

CDR3: CASSLSVLREPNYGYTF
DNA: TGTGCCAGCAGTTTAAGTGTTCTCAGGGAACCTAACTATGGCTACACCTTC
size: -
D: -
J: TRBJ1-2
V: TRBV28
length: 17

CDR3: CASSNRQGAPTNEKLFF
DNA: TGCGCCAGCAGCAATAGACAGGGGGCGCCTACTAATGAAAAACTGTTTTTT
size: -
D: TRBD1
J: TRBJ1-4
V: TRBV4-3
length: 17

CDR3: CASSIETGAGEAFF
DNA: TGTGCCAGCAGTATCGAGACAGGGGCGGGTGAAGCTTTCTTT
size: -
D: TRBD1
J: TRBJ1-1
V: TRBV7-8
length: 14

CDR3: CASSGRQASYNSPLHF
DNA: TGTGCCAGCAGCGGCAGACAGGCCTCCTATAATTCACCCCTCCACTTT
size: -
D: -
J: TRBJ1-6
V: TRBV7-2
length: 16

CDR3: CASSSNTGTGTGYTF
DNA: TGCGCCAGCAGCTCAAATACCGGGACAGGGACTGGCTACACCTTC
size: -
D: TRBD1
J: TRBJ1-2
V: TRBV5-1
length: 15

CDR3: CASTLTSGGPTTQETQYF
DNA: TGTGCCAGCACCCTGACTAGCGGGGGACCGACTACTCAAGAGACCCAGTACTTC
size: -
D: TRBD2
J: TRBJ2-5
V: TRBV7-9
length: 18

CDR3: CASSLSQLGLAGGGDYNEQFF
DNA: TGTGCCAGCAGTTTATCTCAACTGGGACTAGCGGGAGGAGGGGACTACAATGAGCAGTTCTTC
size: once
D: TRBD2
J: TRBJ2-1
V: TRBV27
length: 21

CDR3: CASSTYGRGDTEAFF
DNA: TGCGCCAGCAGCACTTACGGCAGGGGCGACACTGAAGCTTTCTTT
size: -
D: -
J: TRBJ1-1
V: TRBV5-1
length: 15

CDR3: CASGLTGGTEAFF
DNA: TGTGCTAGTGGTTTGACAGGGGGAACTGAAGCTTTCTTT
size: -
D: TRBD1
J: TRBJ1-1
V: TRBV12-5
length: 13

CDR3: CASSPDRNQPQHF
DNA: TGTGCCAGCTCACCAGACAGGAATCAGCCCCAGCATTTT
size: -
D: -
J: TRBJ1-5
V: TRBV18
length: 13

CDR3: CASSPLVAGGTDTQYF
DNA: TGTGCCAGCAGCCCCTTAGTAGCGGGGGGCACAGATACGCAGTATTTT
size: -
D: TRBD2
J: TRBJ2-3
V: TRBV5-6
length: 16

CDR3: CASSPLAELTYEQYF
DNA: TGTGCCAGCAGCCCACTAGCAGAGCTCACCTACGAGCAGTACTTC
size: few
D: -
J: TRBJ2-7
V: TRBV7-3
length: 15

CDR3: CASCREPGLGSEKLFF
DNA: TGCGCCAGCTGCAGAGAACCGGGACTGGGGAGTGAAAAACTGTTTTTT
size: -
D: -
J: TRBJ1-4
V: TRBV4-1
length: 16

CDR3: CASSPPAGELFF
DNA: TGTGCCAGCAGTCCCCCGGCCGGGGAGCTGTTTTTT
size: -
D: -
J: TRBJ2-2
V: TRBV12-3/TRBV12-4
length: 12

CDR3: CASSLEPGINSPLHF
DNA: TGTGCCAGCAGCTTGGAGCCAGGGATTAATTCACCCCTCCACTTT
size: -
D: -
J: TRBJ1-6
V: TRBV5-8
length: 15

CDR3: CASSLSRGQGYRNTEAFF
DNA: TGCGCCAGCAGCTTGTCCAGGGGGCAAGGGTATCGGAACACTGAAGCTTTCTTT
size: -
D: TRBD1
J: TRBJ1-1
V: TRBV5-1
length: 18

CDR3: CASSPEDRGYQPQHF
DNA: TGTGCCAGCAGCCCAGAGGACAGGGGGTATCAGCCCCAGCATTTT
size: -
D: TRBD1
J: TRBJ1-5
V: TRBV4-2
length: 15

CDR3: CATLLTPRDEQFF
DNA: TGTGCCACCCTATTGACCCCGAGGGATGAGCAGTTCTTC
size: -
D: -
J: TRBJ2-1
V: TRBV28
length: 13

CDR3: CASSLGSLVNTEAFF
DNA: TGTGCCAGTAGCCTAGGTTCACTGGTGAACACTGAAGCTTTCTTT
size: -
D: -
J: TRBJ1-1
V: TRBV19
length: 15

CDR3: CAISEPREYNEQFF
DNA: TGTGCCATCAGTGAACCCCGGGAATACAATGAGCAGTTCTTC
size: -
D: -
J: TRBJ2-1
V: TRBV10-3
length: 14

CDR3: CASSPLGTSDTDTQYF
DNA: TGTGCCAGCTCACCCCTCGGGACTAGCGACACAGATACGCAGTATTTT
size: -
D: TRBD2
J: TRBJ2-3
V: TRBV18
length: 16